This T cell receptor beta chain was sequenced during a study of blood T cell repertoires in COVID-19. Turning to the study itself: The United States, Italy and Spain supplied acute and convalescent COVID-19 samples.

Repertoires were generated with immunoSEQ multiplex PCR, while TCRdb's copy carries only in-frame clones and drops some. The data show more than 150,000 clones, 94% seen once. Seattle patients were enrolled while actively infected and followed longitudinally. This CDR3 spans 15 amino acids. The V end was cut by 1 base, the J end by 2 bases, with 11 bases between. Per germline, CDR1 LNHNV and CDR2 YYDKDF (reference sequence). The source is a man aged 25 to 40 with COVID-19, enrolled during active disease. The specimen sequenced was peripheral blood. J is TRBJ1-1 and V is TRBV15; unclear D gene. CDR3 loop: CATSRAAGRNTEAFF. Written as DNA, the CDR3 is TGTGCCACCAGCAGAGCGGCAGGCCGAAACACTGAAGCTTTCTTT.